These 19 T cell receptor beta chains share one sample of origin, sequenced in a study of blood T cell repertoires in COVID-19. TCRdb's table, derived via immunoSEQ multiplex PCR, lists solely in-frame clones and lacks some. The repertoire holds about 300,000 clones, roughly 90% seen once, with roughly 4.8% in the top ten. The sequenced material came from peripheral blood. All receptors come from a man in his forties with acute or convalescent COVID-19.

This chain connects TRBV5-1 to TRBJ1-1, with D possibly matching TRBD1 (5 bases). The germline V gene encodes CDR1 SGHRS and CDR2 YFSETQ. The CDR3 consists of 14 residues. Trimming pared 4 bases from V and 0 bases from J, leaving 10 bases between. CDR3: CASSAGRMNTEAFF. As DNA, the CDR3 is TGCGCCAGCAGCGCGGGACGGATGAACACTGAAGCTTTCTTT.

The chain recombines TRBV24-1 with TRBJ2-7, with unresolved D. The length of the CDR3 is 12 residues. Deletions cut 1 base from V and 3 bases from J, with 3 bases between. CDR1 is KGHDR and CDR2 is SFDVKD in the germline V gene. The CDR3 region is CATSDFGYEQYF. CDR3 DNA: TGTGCCACCAGTGATTTCGGCTACGAGCAGTACTTC.

This chain links TRBV24-1 with TRBJ2-1; the match to TRBD2 covers 8 bases. Germline assignment: CDR1 KGHDR and CDR2 SFDVKD. This CDR3 contains 15 residues. V was pared by 1 base and J by 6 bases, with 4 bases of the junction left unmatched. The CDR3 bases are TGTGCCACCAGTGATTTCGGTCGGGGGGGCAATGAGCAGTTCTTC. It codes for CATSDFGRGGNEQFF.

The chain joins TRBV9 to TRBJ1-2, with D hard to call. Germline assignment: CDR1 SGDLS and CDR2 YYNGEE. Trimming left V 0 bases short and J 2 bases short, with 11 bases between. There are 15 residues in the CDR3. The CDR3 DNA sequence: TGTGCCAGCAGCGTAGGACCACAGCCGAACTATGGCTACACCTTC. This sequence encodes CASSVGPQPNYGYTF.

This chain connects TRBV12-3 or TRBV12-4 to TRBJ2-3, with 8 nucleotides matching TRBD2. CDR3 length: 12 residues. The ends lost 5 bases at V and 11 bases at J; junction bases unmatched: 6. The CDR3 is CASSGASGQQYF. CDR3 DNA: TGTGCCAGCAGTGGGGCTAGCGGGCAGCAGTATTTT.

This clone was picked up a small number of times. The chain has TRBV2 and TRBJ1-4; 7 nucleotides line up with TRBD1. V lost 6 bases to trimming and J lost 8 bases; unmatched junction nucleotides: 9. Per germline, CDR1 SNHLY and CDR2 FYNNEI. This CDR3 has 14 amino acids. The CDR3 loop reads CASSPEQGNEKLFF. Here the CDR3 DNA reads TGTGCCAGCAGCCCCGAACAGGGGAACGAAAAACTGTTTTTT.

The V call is TRBV11-2, the J call TRBJ1-1; D gene ambiguous. CDR1 is SGHAT, CDR2 FQNNGV, per germline. Trimming removed 2 bases from V and 1 base from J, with 8 bases in between. The length of the CDR3 is 14 residues. CDR3 residues: CASSLIGGNTEAFF. In DNA, the CDR3 is TGTGCCAGCAGCTTAATCGGAGGGAACACTGAAGCTTTCTTT.

The table lists this clone with a count of one. The chain couples TRBV29-1 to TRBJ2-7; D perhaps matches TRBD2 (6 bases). CDR1 SQVTM and CDR2 ANQGSEA come from the germline V gene. The ends were cut back, 6 bases at V and 6 bases at J, with 9 bases in the middle. This CDR3 contains 10 residues. For the CDR3, the DNA is TGCAGCGTGAAGGGAGGCGAGCAGTACTTC. This translates into CSVKGGEQYF.

The chain carries TRBV10-3 and TRBJ1-1; D is possibly TRBD1 (5 bases). CDR1 and CDR2 (germline): ENHRY, SYGVKD. V lost 4 bases, J lost 1 base, and 16 bases lay in between. The CDR3 runs to 16 residues. For the CDR3, the DNA is TGTGCCATCAGTGCTTCCCAGGGTGGAAAGAACACTGAAGCTTTCTTT. Translation gives CAISASQGGKNTEAFF.

This chain uses TRBV20-1 with TRBJ2-2; possible D gene TRBD2, 5 bases. The CDR3 spans 11 residues. V was pared by 6 bases and J by 7 bases, with 9 bases between. The germline CDR1 and CDR2 sequences are DFQATT and SNEGSKA (reference sequence). CDR3 nucleotide sequence: TGCAGTGCCCCTCGGGGCGGGGAGCTGTTTTTT. Translation gives CSAPRGGELFF.

This chain joins TRBV9 and TRBJ2-3; 8 bases fit TRBD2. The CDR3 is 17 amino acids. CDR1 and CDR2 from the germline V gene are SGDLS and YYNGEE. V was pared by 5 bases and J by 0 bases, with 11 bases of the junction left unmatched. CDR3 sequence reads: CASSASTSGYSTDTQYF. The DNA of the CDR3 is TGTGCCAGCAGTGCTTCAACTAGCGGATATAGCACAGATACGCAGTATTTT.

The chain links TRBV7-2 to TRBJ2-1; 11 nucleotides match TRBD1. Losses at the gene ends were 1 base for V and 7 bases for J; bases not matched to a gene: 9. Germline CDR1 and CDR2: SGHTA and FQGNSA. The CDR3 is 17 residues long. This chain's CDR3 is CASSLVVGQGARNEQFF. The CDR3 DNA follows: TGTGCCAGCAGCTTAGTAGTAGGACAGGGGGCAAGGAATGAGCAGTTCTTC.

The rearrangement uses TRBV6-4 and TRBJ1-1, with 10 bases aligning to TRBD1. The J segment lost 10 bases and the V segment lost 6 bases, leaving 11 bases of the junction unmatched. Germline values: CDR1 MRHNA, CDR2 SNTAGT. This CDR3 spans 14 amino acids. The chain's CDR3 is CASSEGGQGRRAFF. CDR3 coding DNA: TGTGCCAGCAGCGAGGGGGGACAGGGGCGGAGAGCTTTCTTT.

The chain has TRBV7-2 and TRBJ2-2, with D perhaps TRBD1 (6 bases). Germline lookup yields CDR1 SGHTA and CDR2 FQGNSA. V gave up 6 bases and J gave up 6 bases, with 14 bases separating them. The CDR3 sequence is 14 residues long. CDR3 in amino acids: CASSLGHWAGELFF. As DNA, the CDR3 is TGTGCCAGCAGTTTGGGACACTGGGCCGGGGAGCTGTTTTTT.

This clone has a single count. The chain couples TRBV7-2 to TRBJ2-4; D possibly corresponds to TRBD1 (6 bases). Germline loops: CDR1 SGHTA, CDR2 FQGNSA. With 5 bases removed from V and 7 bases from J, the gap between germline ends came to 15 bases. This CDR3 has 14 residues. CDR3 sequence: CASSDPGHSNIQYF. The CDR3 DNA reads TGTGCCAGCAGCGACCCGGGACATTCTAACATTCAGTACTTC. The full variable domain, rest sourced from reference TRBV7-2 and TRBJ2-4, is GAGVSQSPSNKVTEKGKDVELRCDPISGHTALYWYRQSLGQGLEFLIYFQGNSAPDKSGLPSDRFSAERTGGSVSTLTIQRTQQEDSAVYLCASSDPGHSNIQYFGAGTRLSVL.

The chain joins TRBV6-5 to TRBJ1-2; D not resolved. Germline-derived CDR1 and CDR2 are MNHEY and SVGAGI. The V and J ends lost 2 bases and 8 bases respectively, with 12 bases between them. The CDR3 sequence is 13 residues long. CDR3 residues: CASSYREQEGYTF. CDR3 sequence (DNA): TGTGCCAGCAGTTACAGGGAGCAAGAGGGCTACACCTTC.

The V and J genes are TRBV19 and TRBJ1-1; TRBD1 matches at 7 bases. Germline trimming cut 5 bases from V and 2 bases from J; bases unmatched to any gene: 8. Germline assignment: CDR1 LNHDA and CDR2 SQIVND (reference sequence). The length of the CDR3 is 15 residues. The CDR3: CASSVQGTYNTEAFF. In DNA form, the CDR3 reads TGTGCCAGTAGTGTACAGGGGACGTACAACACTGAAGCTTTCTTT. Together with reference TRBV19 and TRBJ1-1, the CDR3 gives the full variable domain: DGGITQSPKYLFRKEGQNVTLSCEQNLNHDAMYWYRQDPGQGLRLIYYSQIVNDFQKGDIAEGYSVSREKKESFPLTVTSAQKNPTAFYLCASSVQGTYNTEAFFGQGTRLTVV.

The chain combines TRBV7-3 with TRBJ2-1; 9 bases map to TRBD2. From germline, CDR1 is SGHTA and CDR2 FQGTGA. V trimming: 4 bases; J trimming: 3 bases; junction bases outside the gene matches: 4. This CDR3 comprises 15 residues. In DNA, the CDR3 is TGTGCCAGCAGCTCTGATAGCGGGGGCTACAATGAGCAGTTCTTC. Translated: CASSSDSGGYNEQFF.

V and J are TRBV7-9 and TRBJ1-1; TRBD1 might be the D (6 bases). CDR1 SEHNR and CDR2 FQNEAQ come from the germline V gene (reference sequence). V lost 3 bases, J lost 4 bases, and 9 bases lay in between. This CDR3 is 13 amino acids long. CDR3 sequence: CASSLGGGTEAFF. CDR3 nucleotide sequence: TGTGCCAGCAGCTTGGGAGGGGGCACTGAAGCTTTCTTT.